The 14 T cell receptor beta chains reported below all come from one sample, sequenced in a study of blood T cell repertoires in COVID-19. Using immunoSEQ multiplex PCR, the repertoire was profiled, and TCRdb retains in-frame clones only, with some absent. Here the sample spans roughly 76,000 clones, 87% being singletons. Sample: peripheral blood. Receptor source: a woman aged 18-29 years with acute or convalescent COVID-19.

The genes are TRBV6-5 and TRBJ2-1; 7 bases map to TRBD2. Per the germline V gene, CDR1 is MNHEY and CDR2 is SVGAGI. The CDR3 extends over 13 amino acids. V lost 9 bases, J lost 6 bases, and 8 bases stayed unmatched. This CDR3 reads CARASGEPNEQFF. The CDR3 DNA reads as TGTGCCAGAGCTAGCGGAGAGCCCAATGAGCAGTTCTTC.

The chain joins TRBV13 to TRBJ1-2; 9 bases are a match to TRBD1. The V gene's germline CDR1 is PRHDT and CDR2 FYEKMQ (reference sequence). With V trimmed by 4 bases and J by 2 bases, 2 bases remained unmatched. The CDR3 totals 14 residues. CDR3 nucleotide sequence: TGTGCCAGCAGCTCCGGACAGGGGAACTATGGCTACACCTTC. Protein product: CASSSGQGNYGYTF.

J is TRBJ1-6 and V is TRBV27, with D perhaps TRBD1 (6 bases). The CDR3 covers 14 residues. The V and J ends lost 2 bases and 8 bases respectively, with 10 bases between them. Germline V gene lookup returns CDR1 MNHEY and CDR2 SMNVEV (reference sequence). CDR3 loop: CASSLGGTYSPLHF. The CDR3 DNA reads TGTGCCAGCAGTTTAGGGGGCACCTATTCACCCCTCCACTTT.

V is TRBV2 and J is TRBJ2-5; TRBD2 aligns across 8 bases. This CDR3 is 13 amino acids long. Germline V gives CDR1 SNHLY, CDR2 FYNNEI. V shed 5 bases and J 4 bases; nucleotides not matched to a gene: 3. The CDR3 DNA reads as TGTGCCAGCAGTCTTGGGACTAGAGAGACCCAGTACTTC. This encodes CASSLGTRETQYF.

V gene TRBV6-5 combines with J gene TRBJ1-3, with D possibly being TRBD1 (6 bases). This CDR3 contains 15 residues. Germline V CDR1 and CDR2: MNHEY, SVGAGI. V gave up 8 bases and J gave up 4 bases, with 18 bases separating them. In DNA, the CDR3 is TGTGCCAGCTCGACTGGGGGGGGGCCAGGAAACACCATATATTTT. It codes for CASSTGGGPGNTIYF.

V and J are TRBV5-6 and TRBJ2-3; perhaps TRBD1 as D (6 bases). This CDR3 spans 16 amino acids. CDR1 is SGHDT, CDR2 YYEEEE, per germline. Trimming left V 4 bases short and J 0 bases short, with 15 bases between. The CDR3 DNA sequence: TGTGCCAGCAGCCGGACCGGACAGACTAGCACAGATACGCAGTATTTT. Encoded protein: CASSRTGQTSTDTQYF.

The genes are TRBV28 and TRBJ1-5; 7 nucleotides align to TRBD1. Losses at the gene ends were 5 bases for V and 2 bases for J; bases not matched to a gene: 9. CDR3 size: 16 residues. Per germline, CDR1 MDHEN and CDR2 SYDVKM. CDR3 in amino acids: CASSAAGGLGNQPQHF. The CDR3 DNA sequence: TGTGCCAGCAGTGCCGCAGGGGGGCTTGGCAATCAGCCCCAGCATTTT.

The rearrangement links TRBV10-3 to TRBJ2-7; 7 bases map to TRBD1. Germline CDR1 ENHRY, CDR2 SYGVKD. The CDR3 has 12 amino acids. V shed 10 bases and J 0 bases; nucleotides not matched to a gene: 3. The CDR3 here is CATGTVSYEQYF. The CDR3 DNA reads TGTGCCACCGGGACAGTCTCCTACGAGCAGTACTTC.

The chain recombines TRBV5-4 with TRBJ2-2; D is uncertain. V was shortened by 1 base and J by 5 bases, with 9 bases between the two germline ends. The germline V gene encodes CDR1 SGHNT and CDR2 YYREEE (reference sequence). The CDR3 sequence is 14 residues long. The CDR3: CASSLREQTGELFF. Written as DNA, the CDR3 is TGTGCCAGCAGCTTGCGTGAGCAAACCGGGGAGCTGTTTTTT.

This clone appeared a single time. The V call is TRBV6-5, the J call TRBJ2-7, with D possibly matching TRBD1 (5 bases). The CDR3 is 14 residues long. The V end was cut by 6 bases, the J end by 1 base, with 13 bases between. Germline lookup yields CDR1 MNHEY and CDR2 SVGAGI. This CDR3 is CASRSGFESYEQYF. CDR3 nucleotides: TGTGCCAGCAGGTCAGGGTTTGAATCCTACGAGCAGTACTTC.

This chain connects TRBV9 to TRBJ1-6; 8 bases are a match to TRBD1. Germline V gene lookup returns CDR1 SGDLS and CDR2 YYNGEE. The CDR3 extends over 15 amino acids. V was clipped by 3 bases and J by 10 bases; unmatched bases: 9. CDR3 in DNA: TGTGCCAGCAGCGGAGGACAGGGATTAGGCTCACCCCTCCACTTT. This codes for CASSGGQGLGSPLHF.

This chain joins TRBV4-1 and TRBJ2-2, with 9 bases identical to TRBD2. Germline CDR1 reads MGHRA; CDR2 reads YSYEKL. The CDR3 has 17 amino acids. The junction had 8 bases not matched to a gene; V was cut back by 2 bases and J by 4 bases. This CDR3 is CASSQSPSGTGTGELFF. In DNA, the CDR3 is TGCGCCAGCAGCCAAAGCCCTAGCGGGACGGGCACCGGGGAGCTGTTTTTT.

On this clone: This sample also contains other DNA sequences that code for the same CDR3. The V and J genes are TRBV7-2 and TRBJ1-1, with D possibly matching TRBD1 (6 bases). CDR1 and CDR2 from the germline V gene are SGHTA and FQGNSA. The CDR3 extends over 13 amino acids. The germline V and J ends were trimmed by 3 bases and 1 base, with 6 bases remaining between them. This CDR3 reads CASSLGQNTEAFF. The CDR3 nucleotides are TGTGCCAGCAGCTTGGGACAGAACACTGAAGCTTTCTTT.

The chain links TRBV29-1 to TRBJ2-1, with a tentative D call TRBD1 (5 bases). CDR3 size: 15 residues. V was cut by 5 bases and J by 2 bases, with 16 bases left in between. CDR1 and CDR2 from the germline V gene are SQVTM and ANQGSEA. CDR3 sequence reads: CSVQGYERTYNEQFF. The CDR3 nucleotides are TGCAGCGTTCAGGGTTACGAAAGGACCTACAATGAGCAGTTCTTC.